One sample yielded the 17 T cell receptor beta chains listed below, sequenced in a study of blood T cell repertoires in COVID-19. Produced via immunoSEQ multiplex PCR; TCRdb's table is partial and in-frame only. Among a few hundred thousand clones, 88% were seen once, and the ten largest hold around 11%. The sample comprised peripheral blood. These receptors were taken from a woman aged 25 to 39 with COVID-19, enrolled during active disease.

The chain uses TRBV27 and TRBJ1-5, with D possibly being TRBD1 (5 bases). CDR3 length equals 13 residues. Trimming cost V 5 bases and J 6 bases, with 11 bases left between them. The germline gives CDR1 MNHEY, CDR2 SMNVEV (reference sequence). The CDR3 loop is CASSARQFQPQHF. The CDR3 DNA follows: TGTGCCAGCAGTGCCAGACAGTTTCAGCCCCAGCATTTT.

The CDR3 is CASTRDPNEKLFF. CDR3 DNA: TGCGCCAGCACGCGGGACCCGAATGAAAAACTGTTTTTT. The chain carries TRBV10-2 and TRBJ1-4; tentatively, D is TRBD1 (5 bases). The length of the CDR3 is 13 residues. Trimming left V 7 bases short and J 5 bases short, with 11 bases between. Germline CDR1 is WSHSY and CDR2 is SAAADI.

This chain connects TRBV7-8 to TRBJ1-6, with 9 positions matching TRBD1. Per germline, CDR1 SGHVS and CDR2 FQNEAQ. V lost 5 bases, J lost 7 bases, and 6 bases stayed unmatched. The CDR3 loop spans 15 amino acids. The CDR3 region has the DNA TGTGCCAGCAGCACACAGGGGGCGCCGAATTCACCCCTCCACTTT. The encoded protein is CASSTQGAPNSPLHF.

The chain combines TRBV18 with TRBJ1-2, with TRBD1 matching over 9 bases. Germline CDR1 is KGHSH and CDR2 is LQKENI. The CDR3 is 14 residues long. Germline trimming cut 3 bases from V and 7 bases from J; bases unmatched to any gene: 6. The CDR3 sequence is CASSPRDREGGYTF. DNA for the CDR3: TGTGCCAGCTCACCCCGGGACAGGGAAGGTGGCTACACCTTC.

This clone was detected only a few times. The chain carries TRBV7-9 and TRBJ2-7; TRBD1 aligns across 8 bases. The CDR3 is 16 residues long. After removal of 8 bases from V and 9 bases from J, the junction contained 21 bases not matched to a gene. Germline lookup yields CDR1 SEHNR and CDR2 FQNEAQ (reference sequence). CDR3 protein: CASGEDRGQVSLSQYF. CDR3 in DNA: TGTGCCAGCGGGGAGGATAGGGGACAGGTCAGCCTCTCGCAGTACTTC.

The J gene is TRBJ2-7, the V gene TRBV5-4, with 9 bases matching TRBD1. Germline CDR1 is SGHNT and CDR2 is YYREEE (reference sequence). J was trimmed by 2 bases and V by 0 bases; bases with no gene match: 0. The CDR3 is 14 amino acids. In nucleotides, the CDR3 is TGTGCCAGCAGCTTGGGACAGGGGGCCTACGAGCAGTACTTC. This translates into CASSLGQGAYEQYF.

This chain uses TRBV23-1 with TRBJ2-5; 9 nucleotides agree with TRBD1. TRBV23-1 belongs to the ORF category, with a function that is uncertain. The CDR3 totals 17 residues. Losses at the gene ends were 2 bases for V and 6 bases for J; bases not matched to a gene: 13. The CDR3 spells CASSQGTGTGIAKTQYF. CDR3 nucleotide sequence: TGCGCCAGCAGTCAAGGAACCGGGACAGGGATAGCTAAGACCCAGTACTTC.

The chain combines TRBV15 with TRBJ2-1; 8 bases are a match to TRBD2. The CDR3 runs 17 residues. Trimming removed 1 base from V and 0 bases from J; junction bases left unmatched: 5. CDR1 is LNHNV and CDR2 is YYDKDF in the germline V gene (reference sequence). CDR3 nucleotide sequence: TGTGCCACCAGCAGAGTCCAGCGGGGGATCTCCTACAATGAGCAGTTCTTC. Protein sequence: CATSRVQRGISYNEQFF.

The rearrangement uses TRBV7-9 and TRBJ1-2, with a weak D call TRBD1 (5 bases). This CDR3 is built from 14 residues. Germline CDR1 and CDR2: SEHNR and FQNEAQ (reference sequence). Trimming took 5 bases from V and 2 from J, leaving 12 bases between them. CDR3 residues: CASSVGTSNYGYTF. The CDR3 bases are TGTGCCAGCAGCGTCGGGACTTCGAACTATGGCTACACCTTC.

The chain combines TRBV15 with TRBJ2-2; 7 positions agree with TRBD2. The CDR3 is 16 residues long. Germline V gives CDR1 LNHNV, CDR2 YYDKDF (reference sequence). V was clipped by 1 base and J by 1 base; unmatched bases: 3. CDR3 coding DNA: TGTGCCACCAGCAGAGGGGCTAGCGGGAACACCGGGGAGCTGTTTTTT. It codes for CATSRGASGNTGELFF.

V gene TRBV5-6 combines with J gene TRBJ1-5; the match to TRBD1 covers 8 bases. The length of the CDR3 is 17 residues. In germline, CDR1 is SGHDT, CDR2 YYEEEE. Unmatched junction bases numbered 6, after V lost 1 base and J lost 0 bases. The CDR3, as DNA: TGTGCCAGCAGCTTGTTCGGGACAGGTTATAGCAATCAGCCCCAGCATTTT. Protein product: CASSLFGTGYSNQPQHF. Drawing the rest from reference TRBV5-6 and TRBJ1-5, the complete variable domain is DAGVTQSPTHLIKTRGQQVTLRCSPKSGHDTVSWYQQALGQGPQFIFQYYEEEERQRGNFPDRFSGHQFPNYSSELNVNALLLGDSALYLCASSLFGTGYSNQPQHFGDGTRLSIL.

Written as DNA, the CDR3 is TGTGCCTGGAGCCCTAAAACGGAAGCTTTCTTT. Translating it yields CAWSPKTEAFF. This chain links TRBV30 with TRBJ1-1; D unclear. Trimming took off 3 bases at V and 8 bases at J, with 10 bases between the two ends. The CDR3 consists of 11 residues. Per the germline V gene, CDR1 is GTSNPN and CDR2 is SVGIG (reference sequence).

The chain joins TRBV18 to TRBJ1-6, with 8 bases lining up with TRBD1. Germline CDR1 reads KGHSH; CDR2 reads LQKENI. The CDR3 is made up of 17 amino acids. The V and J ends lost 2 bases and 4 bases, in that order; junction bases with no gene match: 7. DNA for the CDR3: TGTGCCAGCTCACCAGCAGCGGGGACAGGTTATAATTCACCCCTCCACTTT. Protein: CASSPAAGTGYNSPLHF.

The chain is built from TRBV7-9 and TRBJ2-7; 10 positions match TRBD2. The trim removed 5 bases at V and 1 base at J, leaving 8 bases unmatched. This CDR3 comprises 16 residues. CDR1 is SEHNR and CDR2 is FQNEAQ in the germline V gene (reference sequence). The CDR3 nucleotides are TGTGCCAGCAGCCCCTATAGCGGGAGGCTTTCCTACGAGCAGTACTTC. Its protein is CASSPYSGRLSYEQYF.

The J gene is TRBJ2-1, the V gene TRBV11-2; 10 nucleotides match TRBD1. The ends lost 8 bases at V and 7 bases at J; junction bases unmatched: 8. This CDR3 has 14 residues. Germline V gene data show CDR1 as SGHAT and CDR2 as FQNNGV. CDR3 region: CASCTGQGTNEQFF. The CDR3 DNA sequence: TGTGCCAGCTGTACGGGACAGGGGACTAATGAGCAGTTCTTC.

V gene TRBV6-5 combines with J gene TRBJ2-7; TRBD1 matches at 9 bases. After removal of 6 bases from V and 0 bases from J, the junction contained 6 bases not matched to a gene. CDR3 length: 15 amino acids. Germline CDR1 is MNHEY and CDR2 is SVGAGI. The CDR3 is CASSDRDRASYEQYF. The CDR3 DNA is TGTGCCAGCAGCGACCGGGACAGGGCCTCCTACGAGCAGTACTTC.

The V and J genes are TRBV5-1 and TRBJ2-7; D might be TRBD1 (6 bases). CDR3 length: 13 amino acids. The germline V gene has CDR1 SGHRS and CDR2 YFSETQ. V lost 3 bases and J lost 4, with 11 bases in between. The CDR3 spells CASSSARGYEQYF. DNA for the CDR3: TGCGCCAGCAGCTCCGCCAGGGGTTACGAGCAGTACTTC.